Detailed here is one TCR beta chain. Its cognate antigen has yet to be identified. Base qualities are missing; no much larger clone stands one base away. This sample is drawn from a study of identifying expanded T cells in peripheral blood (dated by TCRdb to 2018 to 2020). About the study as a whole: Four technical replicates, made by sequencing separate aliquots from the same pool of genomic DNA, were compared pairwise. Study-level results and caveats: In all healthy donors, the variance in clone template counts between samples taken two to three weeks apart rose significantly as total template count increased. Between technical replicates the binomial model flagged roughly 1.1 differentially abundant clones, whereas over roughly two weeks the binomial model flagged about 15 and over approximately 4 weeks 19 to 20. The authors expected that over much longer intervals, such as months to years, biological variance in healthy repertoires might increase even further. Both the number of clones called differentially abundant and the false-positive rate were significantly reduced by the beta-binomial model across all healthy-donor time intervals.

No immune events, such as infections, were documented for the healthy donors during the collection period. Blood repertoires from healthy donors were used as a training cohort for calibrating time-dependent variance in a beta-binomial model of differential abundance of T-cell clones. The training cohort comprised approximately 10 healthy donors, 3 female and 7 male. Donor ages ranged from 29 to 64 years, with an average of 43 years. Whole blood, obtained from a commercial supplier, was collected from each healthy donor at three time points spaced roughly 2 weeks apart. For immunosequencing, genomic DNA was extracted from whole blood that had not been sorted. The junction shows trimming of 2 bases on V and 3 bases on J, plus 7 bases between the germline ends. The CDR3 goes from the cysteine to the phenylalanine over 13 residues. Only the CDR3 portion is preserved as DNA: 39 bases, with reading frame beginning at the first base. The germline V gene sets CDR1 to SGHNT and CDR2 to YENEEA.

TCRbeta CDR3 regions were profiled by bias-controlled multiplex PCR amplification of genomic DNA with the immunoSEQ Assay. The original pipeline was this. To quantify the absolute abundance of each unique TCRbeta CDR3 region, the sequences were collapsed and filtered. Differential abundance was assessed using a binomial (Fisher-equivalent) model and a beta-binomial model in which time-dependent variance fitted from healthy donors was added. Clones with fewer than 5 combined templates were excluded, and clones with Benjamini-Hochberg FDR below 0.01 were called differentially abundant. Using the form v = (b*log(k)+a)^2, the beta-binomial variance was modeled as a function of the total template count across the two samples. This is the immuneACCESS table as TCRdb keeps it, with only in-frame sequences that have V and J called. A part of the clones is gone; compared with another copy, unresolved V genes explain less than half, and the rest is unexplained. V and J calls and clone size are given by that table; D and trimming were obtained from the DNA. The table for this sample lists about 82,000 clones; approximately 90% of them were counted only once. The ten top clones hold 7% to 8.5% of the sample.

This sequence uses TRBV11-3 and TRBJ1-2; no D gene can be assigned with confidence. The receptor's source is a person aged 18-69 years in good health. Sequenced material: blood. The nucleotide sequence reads TGTGCCAGCAGCTTAATGGTGTACTATGGCTACACCTTC. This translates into CASSLMVYYGYTF.